What follows are 5 T cell receptor beta chains derived from one specimen sequenced in a study of long-term antiretroviral therapy in people with HIV. The immunoSEQ assay was v3.0, run at survey level. Clones were sequenced by immunoSEQ multiplex PCR, and TCRdb holds only the in-frame ones, with some missing. Among some 15,000 clones, over 70% were seen once, and the ten largest hold approximately 14%. This specimen consisted of unsorted PBMCs, obtained 1.2 to 1.3 years before starting antiretroviral therapy. The receptors come from a man aged 25-45 years with HIV.

This chain connects TRBV6-5 to TRBJ2-7; TRBD1 might be the D (6 bases). The CDR3 contains 14 residues. Germline V gene lookup returns CDR1 MNHEY and CDR2 SVGAGI. The V end lost 2 bases, the J end lost 3 bases, and 11 bases lay between the germline ends. This CDR3 is CASSYRQGHYEQYF. The CDR3, as DNA: TGTGCCAGCAGTTACCGGCAGGGGCACTACGAGCAGTACTTC.

The chain uses TRBV27 and TRBJ2-4; D is ambiguous. Deletions cut 8 bases from V and 0 bases from J, with 14 bases between. The CDR3 runs 15 residues. Germline V lookup: CDR1 MNHEY, CDR2 SMNVEV (reference sequence). This CDR3 is CASGLTGLAKNIQYF. CDR3 nucleotide sequence: TGTGCCAGCGGGCTGACGGGCCTAGCCAAAAACATTCAGTACTTC.

The rearrangement uses TRBV5-1 and TRBJ2-3; D gene ambiguous. Germline lookup yields CDR1 SGHRS and CDR2 YFSETQ. The CDR3 is made up of 15 amino acids. Trimming took off 2 bases at V and 4 bases at J, with 14 bases between the two ends. Here the CDR3 DNA reads TGCGCCAGCAGCTTTAGCCCCGGTGGCCCAGATACGCAGTATTTT. It encodes CASSFSPGGPDTQYF.

This chain links TRBV19 with TRBJ2-1; 7 bases line up with TRBD2. The CDR3 runs to 14 residues. CDR1 is LNHDA and CDR2 is SQIVND in the germline V gene (reference sequence). Trimming at V came to 6 bases and at J to 3 bases, leaving 5 bases not matched to a gene. The CDR3 sequence is CASSPSGVYNEQFF. CDR3 sequence (DNA): TGTGCCAGTAGCCCTAGCGGAGTCTACAATGAGCAGTTCTTC. The full variable domain, rest sourced from reference TRBV19 and TRBJ2-1, is DGGITQSPKYLFRKEGQNVTLSCEQNLNHDAMYWYRQDPGQGLRLIYYSQIVNDFQKGDIAEGYSVSREKKESFPLTVTSAQKNPTAFYLCASSPSGVYNEQFFGPGTRLTVL.

This chain links TRBV19 with TRBJ2-3; 7 nucleotides align to TRBD1. Germline values: CDR1 LNHDA, CDR2 SQIVND (reference sequence). CDR3 size: 14 residues. The ends lost 6 bases at V and 5 bases at J; junction bases unmatched: 8. The CDR3 DNA is TGTGCCAGTAGCACGACAGGGAGCGGAGATACGCAGTATTTT. Its protein is CASSTTGSGDTQYF.